This T cell receptor (beta chain) comes out of a study of cytomegalovirus exposure and HLA in healthy donors. Study-level points and caveats: Common viral pathogens (according to a later analysis) appeared linked to several of the most significant clusters.

Germline V CDR1 and CDR2: SGDLS, YYNGEE. This CDR3 spans 17 amino acids. V trimming: 0 bases; J trimming: 4 bases; junction bases outside the gene matches: 10. PCR primers comprised 60 Vbeta and 13 Jbeta primers. Some clones are missing from TCRdb's copy, which holds only in-frame ones; the method was immunoSEQ multiplex PCR. The sample lists some 98,000 clones; approximately 9% were seen once. For this clone: What it binds is unknown.

V usage is TRBV9 and J usage is TRBJ2-1; 7 bases align to TRBD1. This sequence was found in a man aged 50 to 60 in good health and CMV-seropositive. Sequencing was done on a sample of PBMCs. The CDR3 here is CASSVGSTGVSYNEQFF. Here the CDR3 DNA reads TGTGCCAGCAGCGTAGGATCCACAGGGGTCTCATACAATGAGCAGTTCTTC. Drawing the rest from reference TRBV9 and TRBJ2-1, the complete variable domain is DSGVTQTPKHLITATGQRVTLRCSPRSGDLSVYWYQQSLDQGLQFLIQYYNGEERAKGNILERFSAQQFPDLHSELNLSSLELGDSALYFCASSVGSTGVSYNEQFFGPGTRLTVL.